A single sample is the source of the 17 T cell receptor beta chains below, sequenced in a study of human T cells and chemical hapten exposure. Documented time point: pre-sensitization, week 0. Treatment here: therapeutic diphenylcyclopropenone sensitization with weekly scalp DPC. TCRdb fed the RACE reads into MiXCR, producing one record per CDR3 protein. The data hold fewer than 350,000 distinct CDR3 sequences, with 7.5% to 9% observed a single time. The specimen comprised whole blood, sampled in connection with sensitization to the hapten diphenylcyclopropenone (DPC). The origin of the receptors is a man younger than 35 with alopecia areata. Some clones in this sample may be carry-over from other donors' samples.

This clonotype was counted between two and nine times. CDR3 nucleotides: TGCGCCAGCAGCCAAGCCAGGAGTGCAACTAATGAAAAACTGTTTTTT. Translated: CASSQARSATNEKLFF. The V gene is TRBV4-3, the J gene TRBJ1-4; no clear D gene. Germline CDR1 and CDR2: LGHNA and YSLEER. V shed 1 base and J shed 0 bases, with 9 bases lying between them. The CDR3 consists of 16 residues.

In its sample, this clonotype was seen a few times. The V call is TRBV28, the J call TRBJ1-4; D is unresolved. Deletions cut 2 bases from V and 7 bases from J, with 14 bases between. The CDR3 runs to 15 residues. Germline CDR1 MDHEN, CDR2 SYDVKM. CDR3 loop: CASSLELGLSEKLFF. The CDR3 DNA follows: TGTGCCAGCAGTTTAGAACTAGGGCTTAGTGAAAAACTGTTTTTT.

This clonotype was detected only a few times. This chain connects TRBV5-5 to TRBJ1-2, with a weak D call TRBD1 (6 bases). CDR1 and CDR2 from the germline V gene are SGHKS and YYEKEE (reference sequence). This CDR3 has 18 amino acids. V was clipped by 0 bases and J by 4 bases, with 22 bases between them. CDR3 sequence reads: CASSLVFTGIARSYGYTF. The CDR3 bases are TGTGCCAGCAGCTTGGTTTTTACAGGGATAGCAAGAAGCTATGGCTACACCTTC.

This clonotype was picked up many times. The chain recombines TRBV7-3 with TRBJ1-1, with D perhaps matching TRBD1 (6 bases). The germline gives CDR1 SGHTA, CDR2 FQGTGA. CDR3 length: 13 residues. Trimming stripped 2 bases from V and 6 bases from J, with 10 bases between. The CDR3 loop reads CASSLQGWAEAFF. As DNA, the CDR3 is TGTGCCAGCAGCTTACAGGGGTGGGCTGAAGCTTTCTTT.

This clonotype was seen more than once but under ten times. The chain links TRBV5-5 to TRBJ1-1, with 8 positions matching TRBD1. Per germline, CDR1 SGHKS and CDR2 YYEKEE (reference sequence). Trimming at V came to 4 bases and at J to 11 bases, leaving 28 bases not matched to a gene. The CDR3 spans 19 residues. DNA of the CDR3: TGTGCCAGCAGCGTTCAACGAGGAGGACAGGGTGAACCGTATAATGGGGCTTTCTTT. Its translation: CASSVQRGGQGEPYNGAFF.

The chain is built from TRBV2 and TRBJ1-1; 8 positions match TRBD1. The V segment lost 11 bases and the J segment 1 base; nucleotides outside the gene matches: 3. Germline lookup yields CDR1 SNHLY and CDR2 FYNNEI. CDR3 length: 12 amino acids. CDR3 sequence: CADRGENTEAFF. Written as DNA, the CDR3 is TGTGCCGACAGGGGTGAGAACACTGAAGCTTTCTTT.

V gene TRBV7-9 combines with J gene TRBJ1-1; D may be TRBD1 (5 bases). Germline CDR1 is SEHNR and CDR2 is FQNEAQ (reference sequence). V was clipped by 4 bases and J by 11 bases, with 20 bases between them. The CDR3 has 14 amino acids. As DNA, the CDR3 is TGTGCCAGCAGCTCCCGTTCATCGCTGGGGCAGGCTTTCTTT. Translating it yields CASSSRSSLGQAFF.

The sample holds a few counts of this clonotype. The chain employs TRBV9 and TRBJ1-5, with 7 bases aligning to TRBD1. This CDR3 comprises 14 residues. V dropped 4 bases and J dropped 5; count of bases not matched to a gene: 6. Germline V lookup: CDR1 SGDLS, CDR2 YYNGEE. This CDR3 is CASSRDSFDQPQHF. The CDR3 region has the DNA TGTGCCAGCAGCCGGGACAGCTTCGATCAGCCCCAGCATTTT.

This clonotype was seen a few times. The J gene is TRBJ1-3, the V gene TRBV2; D is unresolved. V lost 6 bases to trimming and J lost 0 bases, with 6 bases between them. From germline, CDR1 is SNHLY and CDR2 FYNNEI. The CDR3 runs to 13 residues. CDR3 in DNA: TGTGCCAGCAGGGAATCCTCTGGAAACACCATATATTTT. Its protein product is CASRESSGNTIYF.

V is TRBV27 and J is TRBJ1-2; no clear D gene. V lost 5 bases to trimming and J lost 1 base, with 14 bases between them. Germline-derived CDR1 and CDR2 are MNHEY and SMNVEV (reference sequence). The CDR3 runs to 15 residues. The DNA of the CDR3 is TGTGCCAGCAGTACGTCCGGCTGGGGTAACTATGGCTACACCTTC. It specifies CASSTSGWGNYGYTF.

In this sample, this clonotype turned up many times. This chain connects TRBV12-3 or TRBV12-4 to TRBJ1-5; 9 nucleotides match TRBD1. V trimming: 7 bases; J trimming: 4 bases; junction bases outside the gene matches: 2. The CDR3 has 13 amino acids. The chain's CDR3 is CASKGQGNQPQHF. The CDR3 DNA reads TGTGCCAGCAAGGGACAGGGTAATCAGCCCCAGCATTTT.

CDR3 loop: CASSPVARLQETQYF. The CDR3 DNA sequence: TGTGCCAGCTCACCGGTAGCAAGGCTCCAAGAGACCCAGTACTTC. This chain connects TRBV18 to TRBJ2-5; D is uncertain. The CDR3 has 15 amino acids. CDR1 KGHSH and CDR2 LQKENI come from the germline V gene. Between the trimmed V and J ends, which lost 3 bases and 1 base, there was a span of 12 bases.

The CDR3 bases are TGTGCCAGCAGCTTAGGGCGGGGGGTGTCCACAGATACGCAGTATTTT. Translating gives CASSLGRGVSTDTQYF. The chain employs TRBV7-2 and TRBJ2-3; 8 positions match TRBD2. This CDR3 is 16 amino acids long. CDR1 SGHTA and CDR2 FQGNSA come from the germline V gene. V dropped 1 base and J dropped 2; count of bases not matched to a gene: 5.

This clonotype turned up a few times. This chain connects TRBV6-2 or TRBV6-3 to TRBJ1-2; D gene unclear. Per germline, CDR1 MNHEY and CDR2 SVGEGT. The CDR3 contains 11 residues. Trimming took off 2 bases at V and 8 bases at J, with 6 bases between the two ends. CDR3 region: CASSYDGGYTF. CDR3 in DNA: TGTGCCAGCAGTTACGACGGGGGCTACACCTTC.

The rearrangement joins TRBV28 to TRBJ2-3; weak D call: TRBD2 (6 bases). V lost 6 bases, J lost 0 bases, and 10 bases lay in between. Germline assignment: CDR1 MDHEN and CDR2 SYDVKM. The CDR3 covers 14 residues. The CDR3 bases are TGTGCCAGCAGCCGGGGGATCAGCACAGATACGCAGTATTTT. This translates into CASSRGISTDTQYF.

This clonotype was seen more than once but under ten times. This chain joins TRBV12-3 or TRBV12-4 and TRBJ1-5; 7 positions match TRBD1. The CDR3 is 14 residues long. Trimming at V came to 8 bases and at J to 3 bases, leaving 7 bases not matched to a gene. The CDR3 sequence: CASADRDLNQPQHF. CDR3 DNA: TGTGCCAGCGCCGACAGGGACCTCAATCAGCCCCAGCATTTT.

The sample holds many counts of this clonotype. The chain combines TRBV3-1 with TRBJ1-1; D may be TRBD1 (6 bases). Trimming cost V 4 bases and J 2 bases, with 11 bases left between them. This CDR3 is 14 amino acids long. The germline V gene encodes CDR1 LGHDT and CDR2 YNNKEL (reference sequence). The CDR3 nucleotides read TGTGCCAGCAGCCGAGGGACACTAAACACTGAAGCTTTCTTT. Protein sequence: CASSRGTLNTEAFF.